These T cell receptor beta chains were read from a single sample in a study of T cell responses to AZD1222 COVID-19 vaccine. Clones were read by immunoSEQ multiplex PCR, and TCRdb kept only the in-frame ones, dropping some. Of about 97,000 clones listed, approximately 90% are singletons. The sample here was peripheral blood, taken on day 0 of AZD1222 vaccination. The receptors stem from an adult in good health. Each CDR3 is given with its conserved first and last residue. Each record gives: clone size, V gene, J gene, D gene, CDR3 protein, CDR3 DNA. D genes are given only for firm matches. Rows may omit the clone size; those that give it use once, few, many or a size class.

-	TRBV5-1	TRBJ2-7	TRBD1	CANLPAGTASDYEQYF	TGCGCCAACCTGCCCGCCGGGACAGCTTCAGATTACGAGCAGTACTTC
-	TRBV12-3/TRBV12-4	TRBJ1-3	-	CASRSSGNTIYF	TGTGCCAGCAGGTCAAGCGGAAACACCATATATTTT
few	TRBV18	TRBJ2-7	-	CASSPEVGASEQYF	TGTGCCAGCTCACCAGAGGTAGGGGCGAGTGAGCAGTACTTC
-	TRBV3-1/TRBV3-2	TRBJ2-4	TRBD2	CASSRRGGLAGGIQYF	TGTGCCAGCAGCCGGCGCGGGGGGCTAGCGGGCGGCATTCAGTACTTC
-	TRBV19	TRBJ1-6	-	CASSIGTGRLNSPLHF	TGTGCCAGTAGTATAGGCACAGGACGGCTCAATTCACCCCTCCACTTT
many	TRBV6-5	TRBJ1-1	TRBD1	CASSLIGQGAEAFF	TGTGCCAGCAGCTTAATTGGACAGGGGGCTGAAGCTTTCTTT
-	TRBV4-1	TRBJ1-2	-	CASSPDRNSNYGYTF	TGCGCCAGCAGCCCCGACAGGAACTCTAACTATGGCTACACCTTC
-	TRBV4-2	TRBJ1-2	-	CASSQRPSGYTF	TGTGCCAGCAGCCAACGTCCAAGCGGCTACACCTTC
-	TRBV15	TRBJ1-5	-	CATSRDNGEGQPQHF	TGTGCCACCAGCAGAGATAACGGGGAGGGTCAGCCCCAGCATTTT
-	TRBV28	TRBJ2-2	-	CASNTGINTGELFF	TGTGCCAGCAATACAGGGATTAACACCGGGGAGCTGTTTTTT
-	TRBV15	TRBJ1-1	-	CATSRDDGNTEAFF	TGTGCCACCAGCAGAGATGACGGCAACACTGAAGCTTTCTTT
-	TRBV7-8	TRBJ2-4	-	CASRLGQGGTNIQYF	TGTGCCAGCAGATTAGGGCAGGGAGGCACAAACATTCAGTACTTC
once	TRBV9	TRBJ2-3	TRBD2	CASSLLADPTDTQYF	TGTGCCAGCAGCCTGCTAGCGGACCCCACAGATACGCAGTATTTT
-	TRBV4-3	TRBJ2-1	-	CASSQVGASYNEQFF	TGCGCCAGCAGCCAAGTCGGGGCCAGTTACAATGAGCAGTTCTTC
-	TRBV10-2	TRBJ2-1	TRBD1	CASRPGQASSYNEQFF	TGCGCCAGCAGACCGGGACAGGCGAGCTCCTACAATGAGCAGTTCTTC
-	TRBV9	TRBJ2-3	TRBD2	CASSPGGLAGSTDTQYF	TGTGCCAGCAGCCCGGGGGGACTAGCGGGATCGACAGATACGCAGTATTTT
-	TRBV11-2	TRBJ2-7	-	CASSKEAYEQYF	TGTGCCAGCAGCAAAGAAGCCTACGAGCAGTACTTC
-	TRBV24-1	TRBJ1-2	-	CATSDRDSSDYGYTF	TGTGCCACCAGTGACAGGGATTCGTCTGACTATGGCTACACCTTC
-	TRBV7-2	TRBJ2-7	-	CASSPHGGHSYEQYF	TGTGCCAGCAGCCCCCATGGGGGGCATTCCTACGAGCAGTACTTC
-	TRBV6-5	TRBJ2-7	-	CASRDSTSYEQYF	TGTGCCAGCAGGGACAGCACCTCCTACGAGCAGTACTTC
-	TRBV4-1	TRBJ2-7	-	CASSQDPGQYEQYF	TGCGCCAGCAGCCAAGATCCTGGACAGTACGAGCAGTACTTC
-	TRBV6-1	TRBJ2-5	-	CASSEGPSSATQYF	TGTGCCAGCAGTGAAGGCCCCTCCTCGGCGACCCAGTACTTC
-	TRBV6-5	TRBJ1-6	-	CASARTKLMSPLHF	TGTGCCAGCGCCCGGACAAAACTAATGTCACCCCTCCACTTT
-	TRBV25-1	TRBJ1-2	TRBD1	CASSADRGSGYTF	TGTGCCAGCAGTGCGGACAGGGGATCTGGCTACACCTTC
-	TRBV5-6	TRBJ1-4	-	CASKGRGANEKLFF	TGTGCCAGCAAGGGTAGAGGAGCGAATGAAAAACTGTTTTTT
-	TRBV7-2	TRBJ1-4	-	CASSFAGTGNEKLFF	TGTGCCAGCAGCTTTGCCGGGACGGGGAATGAAAAACTGTTTTTT
once	TRBV28	TRBJ1-6	TRBD1	CASGGQGNNSPLHF	TGTGCCAGCGGGGGACAGGGGAATAATTCACCCCTCCACTTT
once	TRBV28	TRBJ1-2	-	CASSQAGVLYGYTF	TGTGCCAGCAGCCAGGCAGGGGTACTATATGGCTACACCTTC
few	TRBV28	TRBJ1-1	-	CASSFSMSEAFF	TGTGCCAGCAGTTTTTCCATGTCTGAAGCTTTCTTT
-	TRBV4-1	TRBJ1-5	-	CASSQEGGRQPQHF	TGCGCCAGCAGCCAAGAGGGGGGCCGACAGCCCCAGCATTTT
-	TRBV9	TRBJ1-2	TRBD1	CASSADTGAGGYGYTF	TGTGCCAGCAGCGCCGACACAGGGGCAGGAGGCTATGGCTACACCTTC
-	TRBV5-1	TRBJ2-3	TRBD1	CASSLGGRQGGRTDTQYF	TGCGCCAGCAGCTTGGGGGGCCGACAGGGGGGCCGCACAGATACGCAGTATTTT
-	TRBV15	TRBJ1-5	-	CATSSRQFHSNQPQHF	TGTGCCACCAGCTCTCGACAGTTCCATAGCAATCAGCCCCAGCATTTT
-	TRBV3-1/TRBV3-2	TRBJ2-7	TRBD2	CASSQDLGLAGGSEQYF	TGTGCCAGCAGCCAAGATCTCGGACTAGCGGGAGGAAGCGAGCAGTACTTC
-	TRBV29-1	TRBJ1-4	-	CSASGRGSEKLFF	TGCAGCGCCTCGGGGCGCGGAAGTGAAAAACTGTTTTTT
-	TRBV5-1	TRBJ1-6	TRBD1	CASSVTGASSYNSPLHF	TGCGCCAGCAGCGTGACAGGGGCGAGCTCCTATAATTCACCCCTCCACTTT
-	TRBV4-3	TRBJ2-7	TRBD2	CASSHSIAGGTYEQYF	TGCGCCAGCAGCCACTCTATAGCGGGAGGGACCTACGAGCAGTACTTC
-	TRBV2	TRBJ1-5	-	CASSLDSPYSNQPQHF	TGTGCCAGCAGCCTTGACAGCCCTTATAGCAATCAGCCCCAGCATTTT
-	TRBV5-1	TRBJ2-3	-	CASSPSPRSTDTQYF	TGCGCCAGCAGCCCCTCTCCGCGGAGCACAGATACGCAGTATTTT
-	TRBV19	TRBJ1-5	TRBD1	CASSIQAGGSQPQHF	TGTGCCAGTAGTATACAGGCAGGGGGTAGTCAGCCCCAGCATTTT
-	TRBV28	TRBJ1-4	-	CASSPGGWGNEKLFF	TGTGCCAGCAGCCCTGGGGGGTGGGGTAATGAAAAACTGTTTTTT
-	TRBV9	TRBJ2-7	-	CASSVEAGTYEQYF	TGTGCCAGCAGCGTGGAAGCCGGAACCTACGAGCAGTACTTC
-	TRBV7-2	TRBJ2-5	-	CASSLADGETQYF	TGTGCCAGCAGCTTAGCGGACGGCGAGACCCAGTACTTC
-	TRBV7-2	TRBJ2-1	-	CASSSGASSYNEQFF	TGTGCCAGCAGCTCAGGGGCCAGCTCCTACAATGAGCAGTTCTTC
-	TRBV6-2/TRBV6-3	TRBJ2-7	-	CASSSLHRDYEQYF	TGTGCCAGCAGTTCCTTGCACAGAGACTACGAGCAGTACTTC
once	TRBV7-2	TRBJ1-1	-	CASSPHMNTEAFF	TGTGCCAGCAGCCCCCATATGAACACTGAAGCTTTCTTT
-	TRBV7-2	TRBJ2-7	-	CASSLAHTYEQYF	TGTGCCAGCAGCTTAGCACACACCTACGAGCAGTACTTC
-	TRBV5-1	TRBJ2-5	TRBD1	CASGLGRTGGPETQYF	TGCGCCAGCGGGCTTGGGCGGACAGGGGGCCCAGAGACCCAGTACTTC
-	TRBV6-6	TRBJ1-6	-	CASSYSTANNSPLHF	TGTGCCAGCAGTTACTCGACAGCAAATAATTCACCCCTCCACTTT
-	TRBV6-2/TRBV6-3	TRBJ2-1	-	CASSYAILGEQFF	TGTGCCAGCAGTTACGCGATATTGGGTGAGCAGTTCTTC
-	TRBV7-3	TRBJ1-3	TRBD1	CASRQGTGNTIYF	TGTGCCAGTAGACAGGGTACTGGAAACACCATATATTTT